This entry is about one T cell receptor beta chain. The data were taken from a study of cytomegalovirus exposure and HLA in healthy donors. Study-level background: A preliminary data release comprised 80 million to 95 million unique TCRs obtained from HLA-typed donors.

The CDR3 spans 15 residues. Germline V gene data show CDR1 as SGHAT and CDR2 as FQNNGV. V lost 4 bases and J lost 6, with 18 bases in between. The primer mix had 60 Vbeta and 13 Jbeta primers. The method was immunoSEQ multiplex PCR; TCRdb's version includes in-frame clones alone and lacks a portion of them. The sample lists approximately 150,000 clones, about four fifths occurring once. The J gene is TRBJ1-2, the V gene TRBV11-2, with D unclear. The sequence was collected from a man aged 30-40 years in good health and CMV-seropositive. Sample: PBMCs. The CDR3 spells CASSSNPGTSDGYTF. CDR3 coding DNA: TGTGCCAGCAGCTCAAACCCGGGTACGTCTGATGGCTACACCTTC.